The 16 T cell receptor beta chains listed next were all sequenced from one sample in a study of CD8+ T cells in alopecia areata. Indicated treatment: oral pan-JAK inhibitor, 5-10 mg twice daily. Extraction and reverse transcription of RNA yielded cDNA as the sequencing template. This table comes from immunoSEQ multiplex PCR, and its TCRdb copy is limited to in-frame clones, with some not included. The sample contains around 200,000 clones, 58% of which appear only once. Sample: CD8+ T cells sorted from blood, taken at week 24, from a patient treated with tofacitinib. All receptors come from a human donor with alopecia areata.

This clone came up a few times. V usage is TRBV6-5 and J usage is TRBJ2-2; D is unresolved. The germline V and J ends were trimmed by 2 bases and 5 bases, with 9 bases remaining between them. The CDR3 sequence is 14 residues long. The germline V gene encodes CDR1 MNHEY and CDR2 SVGAGI. The CDR3 loop reads CASSYAPETGELFF. CDR3 sequence (DNA): TGTGCCAGCAGTTACGCACCGGAAACCGGGGAGCTGTTTTTT.

Concerning this clone: Within the sample, other DNA sequences also encode this same CDR3. The chain is built from TRBV5-1 and TRBJ1-1; D gene unclear. Germline CDR1 reads SGHRS; CDR2 reads YFSETQ. This CDR3 spans 11 amino acids. Deletions cut 4 bases from V and 8 bases from J, with 9 bases between. The CDR3 DNA follows: TGCGCCAGCAGCCGCGATACCGAAGCTTTCTTT. Translation gives CASSRDTEAFF.

V and J are TRBV30 and TRBJ2-1; TRBD1 is a possible D gene (6 bases). The ends were cut back, 5 bases at V and 5 bases at J, with 19 bases in the middle. This CDR3 has 15 residues. Germline loops: CDR1 GTSNPN, CDR2 SVGIG (reference sequence). In nucleotides, the CDR3 is TGTGCCTGGCAAGACGTGGACAGAAGGAACAATGAGCAGTTCTTC. This codes for CAWQDVDRRNNEQFF.

V gene TRBV6-6 combines with J gene TRBJ2-3, with 7 bases lining up with TRBD2. The junction had 4 bases not matched to a gene; V was cut back by 2 bases and J by 2 bases. In germline, CDR1 is MNHNY, CDR2 SVGAGI (reference sequence). The CDR3 loop spans 15 amino acids. CDR3 residues: CASSYARGDTDTQYF. The CDR3 coding sequence is TGTGCCAGCAGTTACGCTCGGGGGGACACAGATACGCAGTATTTT.

V is TRBV7-9 and J is TRBJ2-5; TRBD1 agrees at 8 bases. This CDR3 region has 14 residues. Germline-derived CDR1 and CDR2 are SEHNR and FQNEAQ (reference sequence). Losses at the gene ends were 4 bases for V and 2 bases for J; bases not matched to a gene: 3. CDR3 in DNA: TGTGCCAGCAGCTCCGACAGGGGACAAGAGACCCAGTACTTC. Translation gives CASSSDRGQETQYF.

In this sample, this clone turned up a few times. The chain employs TRBV2 and TRBJ1-5; possible D gene TRBD1, 6 bases. The CDR3 is 13 residues long. Trimming removed 4 bases at V and 6 bases at J, with 10 bases between. Germline CDR1 and CDR2: SNHLY and FYNNEI. The CDR3 DNA reads as TGTGCCAGCAGTGCTGGGGGGCCTCAGCCCCAGCATTTT. It yields the protein CASSAGGPQPQHF.

This chain links TRBV7-6 with TRBJ1-1; 7 bases line up with TRBD1. CDR1 is SGHVS, CDR2 FNYEAQ, per germline. V was pared by 5 bases and J by 10 bases, with 10 bases of the junction left unmatched. The CDR3 spans 13 residues. DNA of the CDR3: TGTGCCAGCAGCCCCCCGCAGGGGGACGGAGCTTTCTTT. Amino acids: CASSPPQGDGAFF.

This clone showed up just a few times. The rearrangement uses TRBV29-1 and TRBJ1-3, with TRBD1 matching over 8 bases. Germline trimming cut 6 bases from V and 0 bases from J; bases unmatched to any gene: 7. This CDR3 spans 15 amino acids. CDR1 is SQVTM, CDR2 ANQGSEA, per germline. The CDR3 loop reads CSVAADRGSGNTIYF. The CDR3 DNA is TGCAGCGTCGCCGCTGACAGGGGCTCTGGAAACACCATATATTTT. Based on the CDR3 plus reference TRBV29-1 and TRBJ1-3, the full variable domain is SAVISQKPSRDICQRGTSLTIQCQVDSQVTMMFWYRQQPGQSLTLIATANQGSEATYESGFVIDKFPISRPNLTFSTLTVSNMSPEDSSIYLCSVAADRGSGNTIYFGEGSWLTVV.

The chain carries TRBV7-6 and TRBJ2-6; D is unresolved. Germline-derived CDR1 and CDR2 are SGHVS and FNYEAQ. The CDR3 is made up of 15 amino acids. Trimming took off 2 bases at V and 1 base at J, with 6 bases between the two ends. The CDR3 loop reads CASSLWSSGANVLTF. DNA for the CDR3: TGTGCCAGCAGCTTATGGAGTTCTGGGGCCAACGTCCTGACTTTC.

This sequence joins TRBV15 and TRBJ1-1; D is ambiguous. The CDR3 sequence is 15 residues long. Germline CDR1 and CDR2: LNHNV and YYDKDF (reference sequence). V was clipped by 0 bases and J by 0 bases, with 8 bases between them. The CDR3 loop reads CATSRDRYMNTEAFF. The CDR3 DNA follows: TGTGCCACCAGCAGAGACAGGTATATGAACACTGAAGCTTTCTTT.

The V call is TRBV7-6, the J call TRBJ2-3; D gene uncertain. There are 12 residues in the CDR3. The germline CDR1 and CDR2 sequences are SGHVS and FNYEAQ. V gave up 5 bases and J gave up 4 bases, with 7 bases separating them. Here the CDR3 reads CASSPHSDTQYF. CDR3 DNA sequence: TGTGCCAGCAGCCCACATTCAGATACGCAGTATTTT.

The chain links TRBV9 to TRBJ2-6; perhaps D is TRBD1 or TRBD2 (5 bases each). CDR3 length: 18 amino acids. In germline, CDR1 is SGDLS, CDR2 YYNGEE. Deletions cut 2 bases from V and 0 bases from J, with 15 bases between. CDR3 in DNA: TGTGCCAGCAGCGTTAGCTCGGGGACCCGCTCTGGGGCCAACGTCCTGACTTTC. Its translation: CASSVSSGTRSGANVLTF.

This clone was picked up one time. This chain uses TRBV5-1 with TRBJ2-3; D unresolved. The CDR3 consists of 15 residues. Germline CDR1 and CDR2: SGHRS and YFSETQ. V shed 0 bases and J shed 0 bases, with 8 bases lying between them. The CDR3 protein is CASSLVLSSTDTQYF. Here the CDR3 DNA reads TGCGCCAGCAGCTTGGTTCTCTCTAGCACAGATACGCAGTATTTT.

CDR3 protein: CASSSSPDREFNQPQHF. The CDR3, as DNA: TGTGCCAGCAGCTCATCCCCGGACAGGGAATTCAATCAGCCCCAGCATTTT. This sequence joins TRBV7-9 and TRBJ1-5, with 8 bases that match TRBD1. The CDR3 is 17 residues long. Germline loops: CDR1 SEHNR, CDR2 FQNEAQ (reference sequence). Trimming cost V 4 bases and J 3 bases; bases outside gene matches: 11.

This clone has only a few counts. The chain uses TRBV30 and TRBJ2-2, with D tentatively TRBD2 (6 bases). Germline V gene data show CDR1 as GTSNPN and CDR2 as SVGIG (reference sequence). V was shortened by 8 bases and J by 7 bases, with 14 bases between the two germline ends. The CDR3 sequence is 12 residues long. CDR3 loop: CAGWGVGGELFF. The CDR3 region has the DNA TGTGCCGGTTGGGGGGTCGGCGGGGAGCTGTTTTTT.

This clone was counted between two and nine times. The chain employs TRBV19 and TRBJ1-1; D unclear. Germline CDR1 LNHDA, CDR2 SQIVND (reference sequence). The CDR3 runs 11 residues. The V and J ends lost 4 bases and 8 bases respectively, with 8 bases between them. The CDR3 DNA is TGTGCCAGTAGTAGTGGGCGGGAAGCTTTCTTT. It is translated as CASSSGREAFF.